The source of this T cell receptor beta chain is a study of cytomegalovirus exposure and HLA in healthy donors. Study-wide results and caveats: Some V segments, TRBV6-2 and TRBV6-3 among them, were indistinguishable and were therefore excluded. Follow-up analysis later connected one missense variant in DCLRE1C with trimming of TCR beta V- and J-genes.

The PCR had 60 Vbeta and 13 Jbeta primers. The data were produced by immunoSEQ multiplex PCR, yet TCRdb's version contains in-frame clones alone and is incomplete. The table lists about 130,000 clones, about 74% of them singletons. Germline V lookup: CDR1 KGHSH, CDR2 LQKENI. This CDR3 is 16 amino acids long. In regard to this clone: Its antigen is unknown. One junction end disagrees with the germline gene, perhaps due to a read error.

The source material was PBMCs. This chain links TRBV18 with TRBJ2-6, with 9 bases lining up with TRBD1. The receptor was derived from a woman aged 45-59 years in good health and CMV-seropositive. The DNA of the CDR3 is TGTGCCCGCTCACCGCCGACAGGGGGTGGGGCCAACGTCCTGACTTTC. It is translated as CARSPPTGGGANVLTF. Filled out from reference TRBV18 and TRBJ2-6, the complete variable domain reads NAGVMQNPRHLVRRRGQEARLRCSPMKGHSHVYWYRQLPEEGLKFMVYLQKENIIDESGMPKERFSAEFPKEGPSILRIQQVVRGDSAAYFCARSPPTGGGANVLTFGAGSRLTVL.